This TCR beta chain was sequenced during a study of identical twins. The CDR3 runs to 17 residues. V lost 5 bases and J 0 bases, leaving 17 bases between the germline ends. Per the germline V gene, CDR1 is MDHEN and CDR2 is SYDVKM. A universal primer site was created by template switching, with the cDNA bearing unique molecular identifiers. TCRdb called the 5' RACE reads again in MiXCR, with one record for every CDR3 protein. The table includes 1.5 million to 2 million distinct CDR3 sequences, roughly a third detected once. All donors comprised healthy Caucasians. The sample taken for sequencing was cord blood. The chain recombines TRBV28 with TRBJ1-5, with D possibly being TRBD1 (5 bases). The source of this sequence is a newborn girl in good health. In nucleotides, the CDR3 is TGTGCCAGCAGTGTTGTCCGGCAGGGCATTAGCAATCAGCCCCAGCATTTT. It encodes CASSVVRQGISNQPQHF. Full variable domain (missing parts from reference TRBV28 and TRBJ1-5): DVKVTQSSRYLVKRTGEKVFLECVQDMDHENMFWYRQDPGLGLRLIYFSYDVKMKEKGDIPEGYSVSREKKERFSLILESASTNQTSMYLCASSVVRQGISNQPQHFGDGTRLSIL.